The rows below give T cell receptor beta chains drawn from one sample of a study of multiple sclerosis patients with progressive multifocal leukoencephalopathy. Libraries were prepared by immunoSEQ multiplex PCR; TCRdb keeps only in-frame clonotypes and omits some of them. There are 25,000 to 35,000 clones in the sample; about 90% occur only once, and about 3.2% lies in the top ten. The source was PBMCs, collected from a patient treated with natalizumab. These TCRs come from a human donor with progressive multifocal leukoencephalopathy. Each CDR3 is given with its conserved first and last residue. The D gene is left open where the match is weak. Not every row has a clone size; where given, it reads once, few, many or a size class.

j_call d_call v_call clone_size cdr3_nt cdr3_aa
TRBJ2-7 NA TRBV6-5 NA TGTGCCAGCAGGATAAGAGCCTCCTACGAGCAGTACTTC CASRIRASYEQYF
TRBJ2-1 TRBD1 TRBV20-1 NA TGCAGTGCCATAACAGGGGACCGACAGTTCTTC CSAITGDRQFF
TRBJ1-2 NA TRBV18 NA TGTGCCAGCTCACCTGGTGTAGGGCTCTATGGCTACACCTTC CASSPGVGLYGYTF
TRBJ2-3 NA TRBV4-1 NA TGCGCCAGCAGCCAAGAGTCGGGGGTCGCCACAGATACGCAGTATTTT CASSQESGVATDTQYF
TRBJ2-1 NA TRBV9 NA TGTGCCAGCAGCGTATATTTTTGGGGTGAGCAGTTCTTC CASSVYFWGEQFF
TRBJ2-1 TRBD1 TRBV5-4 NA TGTGCCAGCCGGGCCCCGGGACAGGGGGACAATGAGCAGTTCTTC CASRAPGQGDNEQFF
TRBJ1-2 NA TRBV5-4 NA TGTGCCAGCAACACAGGGCCAACGGGTGGCTACACCTTC CASNTGPTGGYTF
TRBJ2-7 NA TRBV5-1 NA TGCGCCAGCAGCTTGGGGGGGGGCGGCTACGAGCAGTACTTC CASSLGGGGYEQYF
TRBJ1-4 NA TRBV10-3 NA TGTGCCATCAGATCCGGGACCATGACACCTAATGAAAAACTGTTTTTT CAIRSGTMTPNEKLFF
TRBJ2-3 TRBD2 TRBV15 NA TGTGCCACCAGCATTGGGACTAGCGGACCCTACACAGATACGCAGTATTTT CATSIGTSGPYTDTQYF
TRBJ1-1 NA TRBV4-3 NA TGCGCCAGCAGCCAAGATTGGGGGCAAGGTGAAGCTGAAGCTTTCTTT CASSQDWGQGEAEAFF
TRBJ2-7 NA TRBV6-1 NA TGTGCCAGCAGTGACTACACCGGGACAAACTCCTACGAGCAGTACTTC CASSDYTGTNSYEQYF
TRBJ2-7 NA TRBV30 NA TGTGCCTGGAGTGTAGGCCAGGCTTACGAGCAGTACTTC CAWSVGQAYEQYF
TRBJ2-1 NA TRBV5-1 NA TGCGCCAGCAGCCCATCCGGGGTCACGAGCTCCTACAATGAGCAGTTCTTC CASSPSGVTSSYNEQFF
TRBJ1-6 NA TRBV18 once TGTGCCAGCTCACTATCCAATTCACCCCTCCACTTT CASSLSNSPLHF
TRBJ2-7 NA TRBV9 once TGTGCCAGCAGCGTAGCTGGAGGGAGCGGCTACGAGCAGTACTTC CASSVAGGSGYEQYF
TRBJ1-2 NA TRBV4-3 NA TGCGCCAGCAGCCAAGATCTGCAGGAAGGGCTTTATGGCTACACCTTC CASSQDLQEGLYGYTF
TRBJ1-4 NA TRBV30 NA TGTGCCTGGTCCCCCCAGGGCAGTGGTAATGAAAAACTGTTTTTT CAWSPQGSGNEKLFF
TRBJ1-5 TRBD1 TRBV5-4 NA TGTGCCAGCAGCCCCGACAGGGGTAGCAATCAGCCCCAGCATTTT CASSPDRGSNQPQHF
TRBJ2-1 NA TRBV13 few TGTGCCAGCAGCCGAGGGGCAGGGGACGGTAGCAATGAGCAGTTCTTC CASSRGAGDGSNEQFF
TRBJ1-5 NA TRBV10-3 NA TGTGCCATCAGTAGAGAGGGGTATGGCAATCAGCCCCAGCATTTT CAISREGYGNQPQHF
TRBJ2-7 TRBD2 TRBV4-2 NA TGTGCCAGCAGCCAAGAGGGGCCTAGCGGGGTCTCCTACGAGCAGTACTTC CASSQEGPSGVSYEQYF
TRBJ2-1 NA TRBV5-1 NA TGCGCCAGCAGCTTAACCGGGACGAGCAATGAGCAGTTCTTC CASSLTGTSNEQFF
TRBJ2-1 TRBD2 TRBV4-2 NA TGTGCCAGCAGCCAACTAGCGGGAAAGGGGTGGGTCGATTCCGTCTACAATGAGCAGTTCTTC CASSQLAGKGWVDSVYNEQFF
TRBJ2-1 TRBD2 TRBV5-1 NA TGCGCCAGCAGCTTGCCCCTAGCGGGAGGGGGGAATGAGCAGTTCTTC CASSLPLAGGGNEQFF
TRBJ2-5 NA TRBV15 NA TGTGCCACCAGCAGACGCGCCTTACAAGAGACCCAGTACTTC CATSRRALQETQYF
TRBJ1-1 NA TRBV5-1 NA TGCGCCAGCAGCTTGGGAACCGTCCAGGGGACTGAAGCTTTCTTT CASSLGTVQGTEAFF
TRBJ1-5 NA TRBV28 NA TGTGCCAGCAGAGGGGGCAATCAGCCCCAGCATTTT CASRGGNQPQHF
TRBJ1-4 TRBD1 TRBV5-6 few TGTGCCAGCAGCCTTGACAGGGTCAATGAAAAACTGTTTTTT CASSLDRVNEKLFF
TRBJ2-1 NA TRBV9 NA TGTGCCAGCAGCCCGCCGACGGACAATGAGCAGTTCTTC CASSPPTDNEQFF
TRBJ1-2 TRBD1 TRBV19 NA TGTGCCAGTGAGGGGGCTGAGTATGGCTACACCTTC CASEGAEYGYTF
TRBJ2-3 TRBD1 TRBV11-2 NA TGTGCCAGCAGCTTGACACAGGGGGCAGATACGCAGTATTTT CASSLTQGADTQYF
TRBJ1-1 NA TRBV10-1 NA TGCGCCAGCAGTGGCGGGGGAAACACTGAAGCTTTCTTT CASSGGGNTEAFF
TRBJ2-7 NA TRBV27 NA TGTGCCAGCAGTCGGGGAGACCAGGGCGAGCAGTACTTC CASSRGDQGEQYF
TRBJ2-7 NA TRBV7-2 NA TGTGCCAGCAGCTTAGGCCCAGGACCCTACGAGCAGTACTTC CASSLGPGPYEQYF